The rows below give T cell receptor beta chains drawn from one sample of a study of cytomegalovirus exposure and HLA in healthy donors. The assay was immunoSEQ multiplex PCR, and TCRdb's table has in-frame clones only and misses some. The sample lists 150,000 to 200,000 clones; 75% to 80% were seen once. The sample was PBMCs. The origin of the receptors is a woman aged 40 to 50 in good health and CMV-seropositive. Both conserved end residues are part of each CDR3. D genes are given only for firm matches. Some rows have no size entry. The others give once, few or many, or a class for an expanded clone.

j_call | clone_size | v_call | d_call | cdr3_nt | cdr3_aa
TRBJ2-7 | - | TRBV19 | - | TGTGCCAGTAGTATGAAAGGGCAGGGCGGCTACGAGCAGTACTTC | CASSMKGQGGYEQYF
TRBJ2-3 | - | TRBV6-5 | - | TGTGCCAGCAGTTACGCAGAAACAGGGCCAGATACGCAGTATTTT | CASSYAETGPDTQYF
TRBJ1-2 | - | TRBV7-9 | TRBD1 | TGTGCCAGCAGCTTAGTGGGGACAGGGGAAAACTATGGCTACACCTTC | CASSLVGTGENYGYTF
TRBJ2-1 | - | TRBV7-6 | TRBD1 | TGTGCCAGCAGCGAGGGACAGCCGGGGAATGAGCAGTTCTTC | CASSEGQPGNEQFF
TRBJ2-7 | - | TRBV6-5 | TRBD2 | TGTGCCAGCACGCCACGAGCGGGAGGCTACGAGCAGTACTTC | CASTPRAGGYEQYF
TRBJ2-1 | - | TRBV27 | TRBD2 | TGTGCCAGCAGTTTAGGCGGGAGGGCCGCCGATGAGCAGTTCTTC | CASSLGGRAADEQFF
TRBJ1-1 | - | TRBV6-5 | - | TGTGCCAGCAGTTCGCCCCGGGGTAACACTGAAGCTTTCTTT | CASSSPRGNTEAFF
TRBJ1-1 | - | TRBV5-4 | - | TGTGCCAGCACCTCCGCCCTACCGAACACTGAAGCTTTCTTT | CASTSALPNTEAFF
TRBJ2-1 | - | TRBV28 | TRBD1 | TGTGCCAGCCTCGGGGACAGGTCCTACAATGAGCAGTTCTTC | CASLGDRSYNEQFF
TRBJ1-1 | - | TRBV7-9 | - | TGTGCCAGCAGCTTAGCTATGACACTCGAGGCTTTCTTT | CASSLAMTLEAFF
TRBJ2-3 | - | TRBV4-3 | - | TGCGCCAGCAGCCAAGATATCGGCACAGATACGCAGTATTTT | CASSQDIGTDTQYF
TRBJ2-5 | - | TRBV5-6 | TRBD2 | TGTGCCAGCAGCCAAACCGCGACTAGCTCGGTGACCCAGTACTTC | CASSQTATSSVTQYF
TRBJ2-5 | - | TRBV11-3 | TRBD2 | TGTGCCAGCAGCTTAGGACTAGCGGAACAAGAGACCCAGTACTTC | CASSLGLAEQETQYF
TRBJ1-1 | - | TRBV4-1 | TRBD1 | TGCGCCAGCAGCCAAAGACAGGGAAACACTGAAGCTTTCTTT | CASSQRQGNTEAFF
TRBJ2-7 | - | TRBV7-9 | TRBD2 | TGTGCCAGCAGAGGAGCGGGGCGAGGTCCCTACGAGCAGTACTTC | CASRGAGRGPYEQYF
TRBJ2-2 | - | TRBV7-9 | - | TGTGCCAGCAGCCCCGATGATAGATTCACCGGGGAGCTGTTTTTT | CASSPDDRFTGELFF
TRBJ2-1 | - | TRBV11-3 | - | TGTGCCAGCAGCTTATCTCCCTACAATGAGCAGTTCTTC | CASSLSPYNEQFF
TRBJ2-3 | - | TRBV5-1 | TRBD2 | TGCGCCAGCAGCTTGGTCGGACTAGCGGGGGGTGGGGATACGCAGTATTTT | CASSLVGLAGGGDTQYF
TRBJ2-7 | - | TRBV19 | - | TGTGCCAGTAGTATATCAGTTTCCTACGAGCAGTACTTC | CASSISVSYEQYF
TRBJ1-2 | - | TRBV7-2 | TRBD1 | TGTGCCAGCAGCTTGAGGCCGGGACAGGGAACCTATGGCTACACCTTC | CASSLRPGQGTYGYTF
TRBJ1-2 | - | TRBV28 | TRBD1 | TGTGCCAGCAGTTCCGGACAGGAGGGCTACACCTTC | CASSSGQEGYTF
TRBJ2-5 | - | TRBV6-1 | TRBD1 | TGTGCCAGCAGTGAATCCCGGACAGGGGGCGAGACCCAGTACTTC | CASSESRTGGETQYF
TRBJ2-7 | - | TRBV19 | TRBD1 | TGTGCCAGTAGTACTGGACAGGCCTTCTCCTACGAGCAGTACTTC | CASSTGQAFSYEQYF
TRBJ1-6 | - | TRBV7-9 | TRBD1 | TGTGCCAGCAGCTTAGCGGGGACAGGGGGGTATTCACCCCTCCACTTT | CASSLAGTGGYSPLHF
TRBJ1-3 | - | TRBV16 | - | TGTGCCAGCAGCCAATCTAGACAGACTGGAAACACCATATATTTT | CASSQSRQTGNTIYF
TRBJ2-7 | - | TRBV4-2 | TRBD2 | TGTGCCAGCAGCCAAGATTCGGGGGGGACGAACTCCTACGAGCAGTACTTC | CASSQDSGGTNSYEQYF
TRBJ2-5 | - | TRBV7-9 | TRBD2 | TGTGCCAGCAGCTCCCCCAGCGGGGGCCAGTACCAAGAGACCCAGTACTTC | CASSSPSGGQYQETQYF
TRBJ2-1 | once | TRBV5-1 | TRBD2 | TGCGCCAGCAGCTTGGGACTAGCGGTAGGCGATGAGCAGTTCTTC | CASSLGLAVGDEQFF
TRBJ1-4 | - | TRBV7-4 | - | TGTGCCAGCAGCTTATCGTCAGGGGTTCCCCCCACAACTAATGAAAAACTGTTTTTT | CASSLSSGVPPTTNEKLFF
TRBJ2-7 | - | TRBV10-1 | TRBD2 | TGCGCCAGCAGTGAGTCGGCGTTAGCGGGGCGCTACGAGCAGTACTTC | CASSESALAGRYEQYF
TRBJ2-7 | few | TRBV5-6 | - | TGTGCCAGCAGCTTACTCCAAGCCTACTCCTACGAGCAGTACTTC | CASSLLQAYSYEQYF
TRBJ1-1 | - | TRBV7-2 | - | TGTGCCAGCAGCTCGTTCGGGACATTTGAAGCTTTCTTT | CASSSFGTFEAFF
TRBJ2-7 | - | TRBV6-5 | TRBD1 | TGTGCCAGCAGTTTTGGACAGGGAAGCTCCTACGAGCAGTACTTC | CASSFGQGSSYEQYF
TRBJ2-7 | - | TRBV13 | TRBD1 | TGTGCCAGCAGTCCCTCAGGGGGAGTCGGGTACGAGCAGTACTTC | CASSPSGGVGYEQYF
TRBJ1-5 | - | TRBV4-1 | - | TGCGCCAGCAGCCAAGGTGAGGGAGGCGGCAATCAGCCCCAGCATTTT | CASSQGEGGGNQPQHF
TRBJ2-2 | - | TRBV21-1 | - | TGTGCCAGCACCCTCCCCCGGGGGACTTATATCTTGAACACCGGGGAGCTGTTTTTT | CASTLPRGTYILNTGELFF
TRBJ2-3 | few | TRBV15 | TRBD2 | TGTGCCACCAGCAGAGCAATACTAGCGGGAGAGAAAGGTACGCAGTATTTT | CATSRAILAGEKGTQYF
TRBJ2-2 | - | TRBV27 | - | TGTGCCAGCAGTTTAGCACAGAACACCGGGGAGCTGTTTTTT | CASSLAQNTGELFF
TRBJ1-2 | few | TRBV28 | - | TGTGCCAGCAGTCTAGAGGGCTATGGCTACACCTTC | CASSLEGYGYTF
TRBJ2-7 | - | TRBV5-5 | - | TGTGCCAGCAGCTTCCGGGTGGGTTCGAACTACGAGCAGTACTTC | CASSFRVGSNYEQYF
TRBJ1-1 | - | TRBV10-2 | TRBD1 | TGCGCCAGCAGCTGGATAGGGACAGGGAGTTACACTGAAGCTTTCTTT | CASSWIGTGSYTEAFF
TRBJ1-1 | once | TRBV7-9 | TRBD1 | TGTGCCAGCAGCTCGACCGGGACAGGGGCCACTGAAGCTTTCTTT | CASSSTGTGATEAFF
TRBJ2-4 | - | TRBV28 | - | TGTGCCAGCAGCCGTCCCTTGGAGGGAATTGGAGAGAACATTCAGTACTTC | CASSRPLEGIGENIQYF
TRBJ2-7 | - | TRBV28 | TRBD2 | TGTGCCAGCAGGACTACTAGCGGGGGCTCCTACGAGCAGTACTTC | CASRTTSGGSYEQYF
TRBJ2-1 | once | TRBV7-9 | TRBD1 | TGTGCCAGCAGCCCAGGGGGCCGAAATGAGCAGTTCTTC | CASSPGGRNEQFF
TRBJ2-7 | - | TRBV2 | TRBD2 | TGTGCCAGCATGAGGACTAGCGGGGTCTACGAGCAGTACTTC | CASMRTSGVYEQYF
TRBJ2-3 | - | TRBV27 | TRBD2 | TGTGCCAGCAGTATCGGACCGGGACTAGCTCCCACAGATACGCAGTATTTT | CASSIGPGLAPTDTQYF
TRBJ2-3 | - | TRBV30 | TRBD1 | TGTGCCTGGGGGACAGGGGGGGCGGATACGCAGTATTTT | CAWGTGGADTQYF
TRBJ2-2 | - | TRBV4-1 | TRBD1 | TGCGCCAGCAGCCAAGTGGACAGGGCCACCGGGGAGCTGTTTTTT | CASSQVDRATGELFF
TRBJ2-2 | - | TRBV7-2 | - | TGTGCCAGCAGCGTACAGGGAAACGGGGAGCTGTTTTTT | CASSVQGNGELFF
TRBJ2-5 | - | TRBV5-1 | TRBD2 | TGCGCCAGCAGCTTGGCCCTTACTAGCGGGGGGGAAGAGACCCAGTACTTC | CASSLALTSGGEETQYF
TRBJ2-5 | - | TRBV27 | TRBD1 | TGTGCCAGCAGTTTCGGGACAGCAGAAGAGACCCAGTACTTC | CASSFGTAEETQYF
TRBJ1-1 | - | TRBV2 | - | TGTGCCAGCAGTGAACGGGGGACTGAAGCTTTCTTT | CASSERGTEAFF
TRBJ2-7 | - | TRBV7-2 | - | TGTGCCAGCAGCCCCCAACAGGGTCCCTACGAGCAGTACTTC | CASSPQQGPYEQYF
TRBJ1-1 | few | TRBV5-1 | - | TGCGCCAGCAGCTTGGTCCGAGGCACTGAAGCTTTCTTT | CASSLVRGTEAFF
TRBJ1-1 | - | TRBV30 | - | TGTGCCTGGAGTATACAGTCAGGCACTGAAGCTTTCTTT | CAWSIQSGTEAFF
TRBJ2-1 | - | TRBV6-5 | - | TGTGCCAGCAGTTACTCTCGGGTTTCCGGCAATGAGCAGTTCTTC | CASSYSRVSGNEQFF
TRBJ2-7 | few | TRBV5-6 | TRBD1 | TGTGCCAGCAGCTCCCCGAGGACAGGGGGTTACGAGCAGTACTTC | CASSSPRTGGYEQYF
TRBJ2-1 | - | TRBV2 | TRBD2 | TGTGCCAGCAGAACCGGGACTAGCGTTCCCTACAATGAGCAGTTCTTC | CASRTGTSVPYNEQFF
TRBJ2-2 | - | TRBV14 | - | TGTGCCAGCAGCCAAAGGGGTTGGTCCGGGGAGCTGTTTTTT | CASSQRGWSGELFF